These 15 T cell receptor beta chains were all obtained from the same sample, sequenced in a study of vaccination effects on CD4 cells after COVID-19. Once cultured for approximately eleven days, the cells underwent separation to obtain CD4+ T cells. Antigens for these TCRs are unknown. This table comes from immunoSEQ multiplex PCR, and its TCRdb copy is limited to in-frame clones, with some not included. The data show some 23,000 clones, approximately 73% seen once. The sequencing here drew on CD4+ T cells from PBMCs cultured without peptide, taken before COVID-19 vaccination. The source of these receptors is a human donor who received a COVID-19 vaccine.

This clone came up a few times. The chain couples TRBV2 to TRBJ1-6; D might be TRBD1 (5 bases). This CDR3 is 14 amino acids long. CDR1 is SNHLY, CDR2 FYNNEI, per germline. Trimming removed 5 bases from V and 8 bases from J, with 13 bases in between. In nucleotides, the CDR3 is TGTGCCAGCAGTCCCGCAGGGCAGGATTCACCCCTCCACTTT. Encoded protein: CASSPAGQDSPLHF.

This clone was recorded only once. This chain uses TRBV5-1 with TRBJ1-1, with 7 bases lining up with TRBD1. J lost 0 bases, V lost 4 bases, and 9 bases had no gene match. Germline V CDR1 and CDR2: SGHRS, YFSETQ. This CDR3 spans 16 amino acids. The CDR3 nucleotides are TGCGCCAGCAGCCTGGGGGACAGACTAATGAACACTGAAGCTTTCTTT. It codes for CASSLGDRLMNTEAFF.

This chain links TRBV15 with TRBJ1-2; D gene uncertain. CDR3 length: 12 amino acids. Germline assignment: CDR1 LNHNV and CDR2 YYDKDF (reference sequence). The V end was cut by 0 bases, the J end by 5 bases, with 4 bases between. The CDR3 region is CATSRDGYGYTF. The CDR3 DNA follows: TGTGCCACCAGCAGAGATGGATATGGCTACACCTTC.

This clone was counted between two and nine times. This sequence joins TRBV7-8 and TRBJ1-5, with D perhaps matching TRBD1 (5 bases). The ends were cut back, 5 bases at V and 0 bases at J, with 17 bases in the middle. Germline V lookup: CDR1 SGHVS, CDR2 FQNEAQ. The length of the CDR3 is 17 residues. CDR3 nucleotide sequence: TGTGCCAGCAGCCCAGCCGACAGCCCTTATAGCAATCAGCCCCAGCATTTT. It yields the protein CASSPADSPYSNQPQHF.

The chain recombines TRBV10-2 with TRBJ2-1, with 7 bases aligning to TRBD1. This CDR3 comprises 16 residues. From germline, CDR1 is WSHSY and CDR2 SAAADI. Trimming cost V 3 bases and J 7 bases; bases outside gene matches: 12. The CDR3 DNA reads TGCGCCAGCAGTGATCCCGGGACAGCTAGGGGGAATGAGCAGTTCTTC. Encoded protein: CASSDPGTARGNEQFF.

The rearrangement joins TRBV14 to TRBJ1-3; D gene unclear. CDR1 and CDR2 (germline): SGHDN, FVKESK. This CDR3 contains 16 residues. V was clipped by 0 bases and J by 2 bases, with 11 bases between them. The CDR3 coding sequence is TGTGCCAGCAGCCAAGATACTTCCCTTGCTGGAAACACCATATATTTT. Translation gives CASSQDTSLAGNTIYF. The full variable domain, rest sourced from reference TRBV14 and TRBJ1-3, is EAGVTQFPSHSVIEKGQTVTLRCDPISGHDNLYWYRRVMGKEIKFLLHFVKESKQDESGMPNNRFLAERTGGTYSTLKVQPAELEDSGVYFCASSQDTSLAGNTIYFGEGSWLTVV.

This sequence joins TRBV5-1 and TRBJ1-4; perhaps TRBD1 as D (6 bases). The CDR3 is 15 amino acids. Germline V CDR1 and CDR2: SGHRS, YFSETQ. V was pared by 1 base and J by 6 bases, with 13 bases between. The CDR3 sequence is CASSLSGGRDEKLFF. CDR3 sequence (DNA): TGCGCCAGCAGCTTGTCTGGGGGGCGGGATGAAAAACTGTTTTTT.

J is TRBJ2-2 and V is TRBV2, with TRBD1 identical over 9 bases. Germline V gene data show CDR1 as SNHLY and CDR2 as FYNNEI. The CDR3 extends over 14 amino acids. With 7 bases clipped from V and 4 bases from J, the junction kept 4 bases outside the gene matches. The CDR3 sequence is CASKGGQGTGELFF. The CDR3 nucleotides read TGTGCCAGCAAGGGGGGACAGGGCACCGGGGAGCTGTTTTTT.

By its share, this clone is medium-sized. The rearrangement joins TRBV3-1 (or the pseudogene TRBV3-2) to TRBJ1-1; 7 bases align to TRBD1. Germline trimming cut 3 bases from V and 1 base from J; bases unmatched to any gene: 2. The CDR3 loop spans 14 amino acids. Per the germline V gene, CDR1 is LGHDT and CDR2 is YNNKEL (reference sequence). The CDR3 coding sequence is TGTGCCAGCAGCCACGGACAGGCGAACACTGAAGCTTTCTTT. It translates to CASSHGQANTEAFF.

This clone was detected a few times. The rearrangement joins TRBV5-4 to TRBJ1-5, with 7 bases aligning to TRBD1. V was pared by 3 bases and J by 1 base, with 1 base of the junction left unmatched. The CDR3 has 14 amino acids. Germline V lookup: CDR1 SGHNT, CDR2 YYREEE (reference sequence). The CDR3 region has the DNA TGTGCCAGCAGCTCAGGGGGGAGCAATCAGCCCCAGCATTTT. Translation gives CASSSGGSNQPQHF.

The chain uses TRBV19 and TRBJ1-6; D remains unclear. This CDR3 comprises 16 residues. Trimming left V 4 bases short and J 7 bases short, with 17 bases between. Germline-derived CDR1 and CDR2 are LNHDA and SQIVND (reference sequence). CDR3 coding DNA: TGTGCCAGTAGTACTGCCTCGCGACTTTTCAATTCACCCCTCCACTTT. Its protein product is CASSTASRLFNSPLHF.

V usage is TRBV3-1 (or the pseudogene TRBV3-2) and J usage is TRBJ2-4; D gene uncertain. This CDR3 region has 15 residues. Trimming removed 5 bases from V and 4 bases from J, with 15 bases in between. Germline V gene data show CDR1 as LGHDT and CDR2 as YNNKEL (reference sequence). The CDR3 region is CASSFSAPIKNIQYF. The CDR3 bases are TGTGCCAGCAGCTTTTCCGCTCCCATTAAAAACATTCAGTACTTC.

The rearrangement joins TRBV28 to TRBJ1-1; D unclear. The germline V gene has CDR1 MDHEN and CDR2 SYDVKM. Trimming removed 2 bases at V and 3 bases at J, with 4 bases between. CDR3 length equals 12 residues. CDR3 amino acids: CASSLLDTEAFF. The CDR3 DNA reads TGTGCCAGCAGTTTACTGGACACTGAAGCTTTCTTT.

This CDR3 is CASSIVDGGIYEQYF. The CDR3 bases are TGTGCCAGTAGTATAGTCGACGGGGGCATCTACGAGCAGTACTTC. The chain is built from TRBV19 and TRBJ2-7; D possibly matches TRBD1 or TRBD2 (6 bases each). CDR3 length: 15 amino acids. Germline-derived CDR1 and CDR2 are LNHDA and SQIVND (reference sequence). V was cut by 1 base and J by 3 bases, with 13 bases left in between. Full variable domain (rest looked up from reference TRBV19 and TRBJ2-7): DGGITQSPKYLFRKEGQNVTLSCEQNLNHDAMYWYRQDPGQGLRLIYYSQIVNDFQKGDIAEGYSVSREKKESFPLTVTSAQKNPTAFYLCASSIVDGGIYEQYFGPGTRLTVT.

The rearrangement joins TRBV5-1 to TRBJ2-1; 7 bases map to TRBD1. Germline trimming cut 0 bases from V and 2 bases from J; bases unmatched to any gene: 5. There are 16 residues in the CDR3. Germline V gene sequence: CDR1 SGHRS, CDR2 YFSETQ. CDR3 residues: CASSLAGTVTYNEQFF. DNA for the CDR3: TGCGCCAGCAGCTTGGCCGGGACAGTAACCTACAATGAGCAGTTCTTC.